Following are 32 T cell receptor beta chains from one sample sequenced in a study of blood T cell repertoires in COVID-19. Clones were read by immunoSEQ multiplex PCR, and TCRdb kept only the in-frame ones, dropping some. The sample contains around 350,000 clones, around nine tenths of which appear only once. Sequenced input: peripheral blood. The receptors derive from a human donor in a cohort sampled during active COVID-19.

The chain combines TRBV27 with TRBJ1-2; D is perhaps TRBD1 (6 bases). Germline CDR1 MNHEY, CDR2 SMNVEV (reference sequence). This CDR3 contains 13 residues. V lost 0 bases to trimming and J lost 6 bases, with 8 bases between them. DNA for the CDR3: TGTGCCAGCAGTTTATCAGGGGGTGATGGCTACACCTTC. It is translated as CASSLSGGDGYTF.

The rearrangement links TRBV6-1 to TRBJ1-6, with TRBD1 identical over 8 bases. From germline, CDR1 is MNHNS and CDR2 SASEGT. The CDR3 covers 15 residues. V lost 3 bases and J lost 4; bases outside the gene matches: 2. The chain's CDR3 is CASSETGAYNSPLHF. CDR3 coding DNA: TGTGCCAGCAGTGAGACAGGGGCTTATAATTCACCCCTCCACTTT.

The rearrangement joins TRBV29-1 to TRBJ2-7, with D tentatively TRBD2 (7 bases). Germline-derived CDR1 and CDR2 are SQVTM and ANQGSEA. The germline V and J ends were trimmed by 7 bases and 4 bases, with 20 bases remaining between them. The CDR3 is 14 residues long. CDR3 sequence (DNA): TGCAGCGCCGGTTTAGGGGGGGGCGGTTACGAGCAGTACTTC. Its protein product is CSAGLGGGGYEQYF.

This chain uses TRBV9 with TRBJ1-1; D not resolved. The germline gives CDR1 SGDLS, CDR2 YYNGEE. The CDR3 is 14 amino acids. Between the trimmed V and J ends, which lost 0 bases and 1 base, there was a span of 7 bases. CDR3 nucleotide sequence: TGTGCCAGCAGCGTAGACGTAGCGAACACTGAAGCTTTCTTT. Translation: CASSVDVANTEAFF.

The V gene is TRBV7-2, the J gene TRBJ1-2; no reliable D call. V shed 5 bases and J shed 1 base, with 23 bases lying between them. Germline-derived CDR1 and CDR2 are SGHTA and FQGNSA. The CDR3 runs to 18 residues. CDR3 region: CASSHPQQQVQVNYGYTF. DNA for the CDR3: TGTGCCAGCAGCCACCCCCAACAGCAGGTCCAGGTTAACTATGGCTACACCTTC. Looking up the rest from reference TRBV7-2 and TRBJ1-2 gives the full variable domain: GAGVSQSPSNKVTEKGKDVELRCDPISGHTALYWYRQSLGQGLEFLIYFQGNSAPDKSGLPSDRFSAERTGGSVSTLTIQRTQQEDSAVYLCASSHPQQQVQVNYGYTFGSGTRLTVV.

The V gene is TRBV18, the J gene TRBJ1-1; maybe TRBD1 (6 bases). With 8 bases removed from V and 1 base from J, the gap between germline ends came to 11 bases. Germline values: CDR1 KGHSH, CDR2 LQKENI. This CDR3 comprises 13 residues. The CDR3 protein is CASKDSSNTEAFF. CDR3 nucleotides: TGTGCCAGCAAGGACAGCTCGAACACTGAAGCTTTCTTT.

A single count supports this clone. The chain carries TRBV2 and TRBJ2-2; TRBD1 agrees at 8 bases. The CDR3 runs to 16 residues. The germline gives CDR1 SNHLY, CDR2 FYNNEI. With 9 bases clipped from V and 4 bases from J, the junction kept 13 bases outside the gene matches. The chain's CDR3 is CARKPPRTGSTGELFF. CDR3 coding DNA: TGTGCCAGGAAGCCCCCCCGGACAGGGTCCACCGGGGAGCTGTTTTTT.

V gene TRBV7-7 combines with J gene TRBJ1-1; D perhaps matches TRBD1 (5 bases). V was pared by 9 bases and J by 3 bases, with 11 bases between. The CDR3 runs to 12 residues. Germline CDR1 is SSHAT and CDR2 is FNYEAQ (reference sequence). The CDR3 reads CARGGMDTEAFF. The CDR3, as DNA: TGTGCCAGGGGGGGGATGGACACTGAAGCTTTCTTT.

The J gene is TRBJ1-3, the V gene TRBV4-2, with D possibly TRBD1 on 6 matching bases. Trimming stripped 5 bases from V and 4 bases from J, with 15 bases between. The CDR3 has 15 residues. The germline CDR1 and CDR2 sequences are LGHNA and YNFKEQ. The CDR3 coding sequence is TGTGCCAGCAGCAAGAACAGGGATGCAGGAAACACCATATATTTT. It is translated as CASSKNRDAGNTIYF.

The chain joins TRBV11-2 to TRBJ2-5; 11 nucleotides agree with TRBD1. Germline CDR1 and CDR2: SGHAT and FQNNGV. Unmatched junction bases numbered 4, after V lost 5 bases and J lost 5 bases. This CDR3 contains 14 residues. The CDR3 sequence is CASSQGTGGETQYF. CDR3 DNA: TGTGCCAGCAGCCAGGGGACAGGGGGGGAGACCCAGTACTTC.

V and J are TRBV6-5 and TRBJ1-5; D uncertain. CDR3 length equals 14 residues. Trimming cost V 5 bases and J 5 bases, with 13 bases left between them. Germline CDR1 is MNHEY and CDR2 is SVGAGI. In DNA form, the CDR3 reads TGTGCCAGCAGTCCCGGGGAGGGCCATCAGCCCCAGCATTTT. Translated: CASSPGEGHQPQHF.

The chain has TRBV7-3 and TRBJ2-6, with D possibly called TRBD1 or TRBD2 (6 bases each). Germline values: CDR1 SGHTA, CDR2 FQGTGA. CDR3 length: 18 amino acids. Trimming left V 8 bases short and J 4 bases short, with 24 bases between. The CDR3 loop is CASSLRGTRGTGANVLTF. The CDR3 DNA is TGTGCCAGCTCCTTAAGGGGGACTCGAGGGACCGGGGCCAACGTCCTGACTTTC.

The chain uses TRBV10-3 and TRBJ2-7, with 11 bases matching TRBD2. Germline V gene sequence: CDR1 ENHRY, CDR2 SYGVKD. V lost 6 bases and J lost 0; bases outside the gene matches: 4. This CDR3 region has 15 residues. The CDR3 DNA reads TGTGCCATCAGGGGGGGACTAGCGGCCTCCTACGAGCAGTACTTC. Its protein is CAIRGGLAASYEQYF.

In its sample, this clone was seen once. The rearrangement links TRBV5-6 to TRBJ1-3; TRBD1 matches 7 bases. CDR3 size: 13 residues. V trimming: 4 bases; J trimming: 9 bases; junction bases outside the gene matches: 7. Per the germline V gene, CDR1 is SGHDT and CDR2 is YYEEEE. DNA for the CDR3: TGTGCCAGCAGCACCCGACAGGGATCCACCATATATTTT. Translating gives CASSTRQGSTIYF.

The CDR3 spells CASSPIVTGVSTGELFF. CDR3 DNA sequence: TGTGCCAGCAGCCCAATTGTGACGGGAGTGAGCACCGGGGAGCTGTTTTTT. The chain has TRBV4-2 and TRBJ2-2; tentative D call: TRBD2 (6 bases). This CDR3 comprises 17 residues. The V end was cut by 4 bases, the J end by 4 bases, with 19 bases between. Germline CDR1 and CDR2: LGHNA and YNFKEQ.

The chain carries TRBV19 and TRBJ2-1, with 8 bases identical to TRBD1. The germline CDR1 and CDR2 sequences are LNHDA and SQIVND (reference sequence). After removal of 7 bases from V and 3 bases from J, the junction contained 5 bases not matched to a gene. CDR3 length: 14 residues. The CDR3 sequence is CASIQTGDYNEQFF. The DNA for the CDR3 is TGTGCCAGTATCCAGACAGGGGACTACAATGAGCAGTTCTTC.

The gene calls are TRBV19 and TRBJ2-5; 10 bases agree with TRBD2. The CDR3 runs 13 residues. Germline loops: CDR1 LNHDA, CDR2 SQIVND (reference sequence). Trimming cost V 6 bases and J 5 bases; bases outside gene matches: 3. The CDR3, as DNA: TGTGCCAGTAGGCTTAGCGGGGGGGAGACCCAGTACTTC. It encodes CASRLSGGETQYF.

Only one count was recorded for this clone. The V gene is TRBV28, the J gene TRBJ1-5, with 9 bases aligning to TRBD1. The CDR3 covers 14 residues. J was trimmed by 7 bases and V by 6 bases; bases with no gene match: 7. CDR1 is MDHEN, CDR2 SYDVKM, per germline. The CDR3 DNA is TGTGCCAGCAGGATCACAGGGGGCTGGCAGCCCCAGCATTTT. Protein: CASRITGGWQPQHF.

The CDR3, as DNA: TGTGCCAGCAGCCCAACGGGAGGACCGGGGGAGACCCAGTACTTC. Residues: CASSPTGGPGETQYF. The chain is built from TRBV9 and TRBJ2-5; 7 nucleotides match TRBD2. The junction had 11 bases not matched to a gene; V was cut back by 4 bases and J by 5 bases. This CDR3 spans 15 amino acids. The germline V gene encodes CDR1 SGDLS and CDR2 YYNGEE. Full variable domain (remainder filled in from reference TRBV9 and TRBJ2-5): DSGVTQTPKHLITATGQRVTLRCSPRSGDLSVYWYQQSLDQGLQFLIQYYNGEERAKGNILERFSAQQFPDLHSELNLSSLELGDSALYFCASSPTGGPGETQYFGPGTRLLVL.

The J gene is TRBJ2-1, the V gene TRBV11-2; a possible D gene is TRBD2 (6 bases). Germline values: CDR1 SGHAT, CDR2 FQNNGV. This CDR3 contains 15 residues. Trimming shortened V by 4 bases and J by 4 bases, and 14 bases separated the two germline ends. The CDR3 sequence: CASSSIGGNYNEQFF. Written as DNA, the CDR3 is TGTGCCAGCAGCTCTATTGGCGGGAATTACAATGAGCAGTTCTTC.

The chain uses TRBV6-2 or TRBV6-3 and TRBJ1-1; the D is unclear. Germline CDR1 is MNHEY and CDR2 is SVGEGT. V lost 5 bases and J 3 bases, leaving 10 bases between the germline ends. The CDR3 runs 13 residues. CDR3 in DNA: TGTGCCAGCAGTGCGGGCGTAGACACTGAAGCTTTCTTT. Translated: CASSAGVDTEAFF.

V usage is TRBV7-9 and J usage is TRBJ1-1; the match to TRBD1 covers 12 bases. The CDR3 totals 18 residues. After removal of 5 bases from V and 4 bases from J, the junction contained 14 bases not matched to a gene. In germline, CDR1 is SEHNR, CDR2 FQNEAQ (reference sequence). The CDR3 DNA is TGTGCCAGCAGCCCTCGGAGGGGGACAGGGGGCAAGGCCACTGAAGCTTTCTTT. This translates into CASSPRRGTGGKATEAFF.

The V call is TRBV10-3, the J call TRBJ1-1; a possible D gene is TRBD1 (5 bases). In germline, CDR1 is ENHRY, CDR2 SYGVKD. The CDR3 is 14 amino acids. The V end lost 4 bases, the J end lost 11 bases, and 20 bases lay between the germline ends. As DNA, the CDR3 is TGTGCCATCAGTGCTAAAGAGACAGAGGAACAGGCTTTCTTT. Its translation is CAISAKETEEQAFF.

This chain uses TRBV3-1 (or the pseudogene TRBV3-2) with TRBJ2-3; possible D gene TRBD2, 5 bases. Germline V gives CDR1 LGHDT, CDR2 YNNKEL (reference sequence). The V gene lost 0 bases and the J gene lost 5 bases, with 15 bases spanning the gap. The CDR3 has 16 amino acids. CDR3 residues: CASSQEIRERLDTQYF. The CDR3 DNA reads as TGTGCCAGCAGCCAAGAGATAAGGGAGAGGCTAGATACGCAGTATTTT.

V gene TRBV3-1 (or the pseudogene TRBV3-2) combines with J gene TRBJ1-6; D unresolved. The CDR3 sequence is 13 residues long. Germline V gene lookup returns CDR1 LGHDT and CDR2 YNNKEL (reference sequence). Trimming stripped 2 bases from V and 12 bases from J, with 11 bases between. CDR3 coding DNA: TGTGCCAGCAGCCAATCGGGTTCCGGACCCCTCCACTTT. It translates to CASSQSGSGPLHF.

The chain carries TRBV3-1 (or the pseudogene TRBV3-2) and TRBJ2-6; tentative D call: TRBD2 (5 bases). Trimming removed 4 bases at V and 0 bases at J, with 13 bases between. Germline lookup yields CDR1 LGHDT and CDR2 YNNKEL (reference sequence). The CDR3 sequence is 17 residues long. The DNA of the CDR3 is TGTGCCAGCAGCCGGGTTTTCGGACTCTCTGGGGCCAACGTCCTGACTTTC. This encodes CASSRVFGLSGANVLTF.

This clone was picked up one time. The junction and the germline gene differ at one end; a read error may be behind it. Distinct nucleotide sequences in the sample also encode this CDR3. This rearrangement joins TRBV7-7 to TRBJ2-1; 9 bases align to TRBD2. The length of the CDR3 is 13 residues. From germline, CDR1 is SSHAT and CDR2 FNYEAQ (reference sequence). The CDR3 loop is CASSLGLANEQFF. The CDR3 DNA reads TGTGCTAGCAGCTTAGGACTAGCGAATGAGCAGTTCTTC.

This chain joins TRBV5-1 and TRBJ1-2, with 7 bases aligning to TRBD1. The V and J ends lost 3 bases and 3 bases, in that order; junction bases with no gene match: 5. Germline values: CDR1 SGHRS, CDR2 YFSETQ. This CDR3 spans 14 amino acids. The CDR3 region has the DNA TGCGCCAGCAGCTGGGACCAGGGGGACTATGGCTACACCTTC. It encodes CASSWDQGDYGYTF.

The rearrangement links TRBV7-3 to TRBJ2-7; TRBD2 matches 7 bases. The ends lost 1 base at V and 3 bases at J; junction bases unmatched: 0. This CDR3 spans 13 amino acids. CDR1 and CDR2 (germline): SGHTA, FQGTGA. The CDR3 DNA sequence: TGTGCCAGCAGCTTAAGGGGGGGCTACGAGCAGTACTTC. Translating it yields CASSLRGGYEQYF.

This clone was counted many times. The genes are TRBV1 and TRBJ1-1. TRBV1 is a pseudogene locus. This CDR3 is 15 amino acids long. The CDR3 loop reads CTSSQGLIGDTEAFF. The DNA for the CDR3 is TGCACCAGCAGCCAGGGACTGATAGGTGACACTGAAGCTTTCTTT.

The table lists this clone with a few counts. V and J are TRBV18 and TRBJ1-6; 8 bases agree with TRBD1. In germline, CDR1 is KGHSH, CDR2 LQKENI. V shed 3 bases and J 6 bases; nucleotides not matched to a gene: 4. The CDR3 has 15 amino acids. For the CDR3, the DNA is TGTGCCAGCTCACCTCAACAGGGGGGTAATTCACCCCTCCACTTT. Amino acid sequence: CASSPQQGGNSPLHF.

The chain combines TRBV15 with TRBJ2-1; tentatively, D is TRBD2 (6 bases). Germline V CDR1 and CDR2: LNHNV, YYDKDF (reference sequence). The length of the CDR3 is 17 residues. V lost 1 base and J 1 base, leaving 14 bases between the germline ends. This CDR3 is CATSRGGTSHSYNEQFF. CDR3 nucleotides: TGTGCCACCAGCAGAGGTGGGACTTCCCATTCCTACAATGAGCAGTTCTTC. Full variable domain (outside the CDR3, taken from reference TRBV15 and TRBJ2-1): DAMVIQNPRYQVTQFGKPVTLSCSQTLNHNVMYWYQQKSSQAPKLLFHYYDKDFNNEADTPDNFQSRRPNTSFCFLDIRSPGLGDTAMYLCATSRGGTSHSYNEQFFGPGTRLTVL.